What follows are 26 T cell receptor beta chains derived from one specimen sequenced in a study of cytomegalovirus exposure and HLA in healthy donors. The PCR ran on 60 Vbeta and 13 Jbeta primers. Only in-frame clones appear in the TCRdb table, and some are missing; sequencing was by immunoSEQ multiplex PCR. The sample includes tens of thousands of clones, about 75% seen only once; the top ten take around 2%. Material: PBMCs. Receptor source: a man aged 35 to 55 in good health and CMV-seronegative.

This clone turned up a few times. This sequence joins TRBV27 and TRBJ1-3; 8 bases align to TRBD1. This CDR3 is 17 amino acids long. CDR1 and CDR2 from the germline V gene are MNHEY and SMNVEV (reference sequence). The trim removed 5 bases at V and 2 bases at J, leaving 11 bases unmatched. In DNA form, the CDR3 reads TGTGCCAGCAGTGGGCCCGGGACAGGCGGCCCTGGAAACACCATATATTTT. This encodes CASSGPGTGGPGNTIYF.

The V call is TRBV4-1, the J call TRBJ2-5, with TRBD2 identical over 11 bases. The J call could be wrong; TRBJ2-7 is a better fit for the DNA end. Germline-derived CDR1 and CDR2 are MGHRA and YSYEKL. There are 14 residues in the CDR3. This CDR3 reads CASSPLAGGYEQYF. The DNA for the CDR3 is TGCGCCAGCAGTCCGCTAGCGGGGGGTTACGAGCAGTACTTC.

This chain connects TRBV6-5 to TRBJ1-6, with 7 bases fitting TRBD1. J lost 10 bases, V lost 5 bases, and 5 bases had no gene match. Germline V CDR1 and CDR2: MNHEY, SVGAGI. The CDR3 is 13 amino acids. CDR3 protein: CASSRRDRSPLHF. CDR3 in DNA: TGTGCCAGCAGTAGACGGGACAGATCACCCCTCCACTTT.

This chain uses TRBV9 with TRBJ2-6; TRBD1 aligns across 7 bases. Germline CDR1 SGDLS, CDR2 YYNGEE. The CDR3 is 18 amino acids. The ends lost 3 bases at V and 0 bases at J; junction bases unmatched: 9. The CDR3 DNA sequence: TGTGCCAGCAGCGGTAGCTTGGGACAGTACTCTGGGGCCAACGTCCTGACTTTC. Translating gives CASSGSLGQYSGANVLTF. Looking up the rest from reference TRBV9 and TRBJ2-6 gives the full variable domain: DSGVTQTPKHLITATGQRVTLRCSPRSGDLSVYWYQQSLDQGLQFLIQYYNGEERAKGNILERFSAQQFPDLHSELNLSSLELGDSALYFCASSGSLGQYSGANVLTFGAGSRLTVL.

The table lists this clone with a few counts. V is TRBV7-3 and J is TRBJ1-1; TRBD1 aligns across 12 bases. This CDR3 contains 16 residues. Germline V lookup: CDR1 SGHTA, CDR2 FQGTGA. Losses at the gene ends were 5 bases for V and 4 bases for J; bases not matched to a gene: 8. The CDR3 protein is CASSPAPGQGATEAFF. CDR3 in DNA: TGTGCCAGCAGCCCGGCCCCGGGACAGGGGGCCACTGAAGCTTTCTTT.

V is TRBV7-9 and J is TRBJ1-1; maybe TRBD1 (5 bases). This CDR3 region has 13 residues. V was pared by 5 bases and J by 0 bases, with 7 bases between. Germline values: CDR1 SEHNR, CDR2 FQNEAQ (reference sequence). The CDR3 DNA is TGTGCCAGCAGCACGACAGTGAACACTGAAGCTTTCTTT. Translating it yields CASSTTVNTEAFF. The whole variable domain, filled in from reference TRBV7-9 and TRBJ1-1, reads DTGVSQNPRHKITKRGQNVTFRCDPISEHNRLYWYRQTLGQGPEFLTYFQNEAQLEKSRLLSDRFSAERPKGSFSTLEIQRTEQGDSAMYLCASSTTVNTEAFFGQGTRLTVV.

This chain links TRBV5-8 with TRBJ2-7, with TRBD1 as a possible D gene (6 bases). The CDR3 is made up of 16 amino acids. V was clipped by 4 bases and J by 5 bases, with 22 bases between them. Per the germline V gene, CDR1 is SGHTS and CDR2 is YDEGEE. CDR3 bases: TGTGCCAGCAGCCGAGGGCGCGTCAGGGGATCGGACGAGCAGTACTTC. As protein: CASSRGRVRGSDEQYF.

The J gene is TRBJ2-2, the V gene TRBV5-8, with TRBD2 matching 8 bases. V was clipped by 2 bases and J by 1 base; unmatched bases: 13. The germline gives CDR1 SGHTS, CDR2 YDEGEE. The CDR3 has 19 amino acids. CDR3 region: CASSFLLRLSGRNTGELFF. The CDR3 DNA follows: TGTGCCAGCAGCTTTCTTCTCCGGTTGAGCGGGAGGAACACCGGGGAGCTGTTTTTT. Full variable domain (outside the CDR3, taken from reference TRBV5-8 and TRBJ2-2): EAGVTQSPTHLIKTRGQQATLRCSPISGHTSVYWYQQALGLGLQFLLWYDEGEERNRGNFPPRFSGRQFPNYSSELNVNALELEDSALYLCASSFLLRLSGRNTGELFFGEGSRLTVL.

The rearrangement links TRBV6-5 to TRBJ2-5; 10 bases align to TRBD2. The CDR3 length is 13 residues. After removal of 6 bases from V and 4 bases from J, the junction contained 2 bases not matched to a gene. Germline V lookup: CDR1 MNHEY, CDR2 SVGAGI. The CDR3 sequence is CASRASGRETQYF. CDR3 nucleotides: TGTGCCAGCAGAGCTAGCGGGAGAGAGACCCAGTACTTC.

The rearrangement joins TRBV7-2 to TRBJ2-7, with a tentative D call TRBD1 (5 bases). Germline V gene sequence: CDR1 SGHTA, CDR2 FQGNSA. CDR3 length: 12 residues. V was clipped by 6 bases and J by 4 bases, with 10 bases between them. CDR3 residues: CASSTNRYEQYF. CDR3 nucleotide sequence: TGTGCCAGCAGTACAAACAGGTACGAGCAGTACTTC.

By frequency in the sample, this clone is medium-sized. This rearrangement joins TRBV10-3 to TRBJ2-1, with D perhaps TRBD1 (6 bases). Germline assignment: CDR1 ENHRY and CDR2 SYGVKD. V gave up 3 bases and J gave up 5 bases, with 14 bases separating them. The CDR3 totals 15 residues. CDR3 residues: CAISDHGQYDNEQFF. The CDR3 coding sequence is TGTGCCATCAGTGATCACGGACAGTACGACAATGAGCAGTTCTTC.

The rearrangement uses TRBV7-2 and TRBJ2-7; the D is unclear. The V and J ends lost 5 bases and 0 bases respectively, with 8 bases between them. The CDR3 sequence is 13 residues long. Germline CDR1 SGHTA, CDR2 FQGNSA. The CDR3 bases are TGTGCCAGCAGCCTCTCCAGCTCCTACGAGCAGTACTTC. This gives the protein CASSLSSSYEQYF.

This clone was counted a few times. At the DNA level, this CDR3 is encoded by other sequences in the same sample as well. This chain joins TRBV27 and TRBJ2-5; D is perhaps TRBD1 (6 bases). Per the germline V gene, CDR1 is MNHEY and CDR2 is SMNVEV (reference sequence). With 5 bases removed from V and 2 bases from J, the gap between germline ends came to 12 bases. The length of the CDR3 is 14 residues. The CDR3 reads CASSLTGPQETQYF. The CDR3 coding sequence is TGTGCCAGCAGTCTAACAGGGCCGCAAGAGACCCAGTACTTC.

The J gene is TRBJ1-1, the V gene TRBV5-4, with 9 nucleotides matching TRBD1. V shed 4 bases and J 5 bases; nucleotides not matched to a gene: 6. CDR1 SGHNT and CDR2 YYREEE come from the germline V gene (reference sequence). The CDR3 has 14 residues. The CDR3 loop is CASSMGTGKTEAFF. CDR3 in DNA: TGTGCCAGCAGCATGGGGACAGGGAAGACTGAAGCTTTCTTT.

This clone was detected a few times. The chain joins TRBV28 to TRBJ1-1; D is undetermined. V lost 2 bases, J lost 0 bases, and 10 bases lay in between. Per germline, CDR1 MDHEN and CDR2 SYDVKM. The CDR3 extends over 15 amino acids. CDR3 nucleotide sequence: TGTGCCAGCAGTTTACCTGCCGGGATGAACACTGAAGCTTTCTTT. This gives the protein CASSLPAGMNTEAFF.

This clone was detected only a few times. V gene TRBV6-6 combines with J gene TRBJ2-7; 9 nucleotides agree with TRBD2. After removal of 5 bases from V and 2 bases from J, the junction contained 7 bases not matched to a gene. From germline, CDR1 is MNHNY and CDR2 SVGAGI (reference sequence). This CDR3 has 15 amino acids. The CDR3 sequence: CASSPGLAGTYEQYF. In DNA, the CDR3 is TGTGCCAGCAGTCCGGGGCTAGCGGGGACCTACGAGCAGTACTTC.

This chain joins TRBV18 and TRBJ2-3; maybe TRBD2 (7 bases). CDR3 size: 17 residues. Germline V gene lookup returns CDR1 KGHSH and CDR2 LQKENI. V was trimmed by 2 bases and J by 2 bases, leaving 17 bases between them. The CDR3 DNA sequence: TGTGCCAGCTCACCATATAAGGCGGGGGCCATCACAGATACGCAGTATTTT. Protein: CASSPYKAGAITDTQYF. Filled out from reference TRBV18 and TRBJ2-3, the complete variable domain reads NAGVMQNPRHLVRRRGQEARLRCSPMKGHSHVYWYRQLPEEGLKFMVYLQKENIIDESGMPKERFSAEFPKEGPSILRIQQVVRGDSAAYFCASSPYKAGAITDTQYFGPGTRLTVL.

The rearrangement uses TRBV20-1 and TRBJ1-2; TRBD1 matches at 7 bases. The CDR3 has 11 amino acids. V dropped 7 bases and J dropped 5; count of bases not matched to a gene: 4. The germline V gene encodes CDR1 DFQATT and CDR2 SNEGSKA (reference sequence). Here the CDR3 reads CSVTGAYGYTF. The CDR3 coding sequence is TGCAGTGTCACAGGGGCGTATGGCTACACCTTC.

In nucleotides, the CDR3 is TGTGCCAGCAGTGAAAGGACAGGGGGCGCGGGGGAAAAACTGTTTTTT. This codes for CASSERTGGAGEKLFF. The chain joins TRBV28 to TRBJ1-4; TRBD1 matches at 11 bases. CDR1 and CDR2 from the germline V gene are MDHEN and SYDVKM. V was pared by 5 bases and J by 8 bases, with 10 bases of the junction left unmatched. This CDR3 has 16 residues.

This clone was detected once. This chain links TRBV25-1 with TRBJ1-1; TRBD1 might be the D (5 bases). CDR1 MGHDK and CDR2 SYGVNS come from the germline V gene. V dropped 6 bases and J dropped 6 bases, with 17 bases sitting between them. This CDR3 has 14 residues. The chain's CDR3 is CASSDNQGGPEAFF. The CDR3 bases are TGTGCCAGCAGCGATAATCAGGGTGGTCCTGAAGCTTTCTTT. The full variable domain, in which reference TRBV25-1 and TRBJ1-1 provide the parts outside the CDR3, is EADIYQTPRYLVIGTGKKITLECSQTMGHDKMYWYQQDPGMELHLIHYSYGVNSTEKGDLSSESTVSRIRTEHFPLTLESARPSHTSQYLCASSDNQGGPEAFFGQGTRLTVV.

Here the CDR3 reads CSVEVGEQFF. The CDR3 nucleotides read TGCAGCGTTGAAGTGGGCGAGCAGTTCTTC. The genes are TRBV29-1 and TRBJ2-1; the D is unclear. V dropped 1 base and J dropped 10 bases, with 5 bases sitting between them. The CDR3 sequence is 10 residues long. The germline V gene encodes CDR1 SQVTM and CDR2 ANQGSEA.

The gene calls are TRBV29-1 and TRBJ2-1, with TRBD2 identical over 7 bases. The ends lost 3 bases at V and 3 bases at J; junction bases unmatched: 8. The CDR3 spans 15 residues. CDR1 SQVTM and CDR2 ANQGSEA come from the germline V gene. CDR3 coding DNA: TGCAGCGTTGAGGGGGGGGACTTAGGCTACAATGAGCAGTTCTTC. As protein: CSVEGGDLGYNEQFF.

The rearrangement links TRBV5-4 to TRBJ1-6; D call uncertain. CDR3 length: 15 amino acids. The V end lost 6 bases, the J end lost 2 bases, and 12 bases lay between the germline ends. Looked up from germline, CDR1 is SGHNT and CDR2 is YYREEE (reference sequence). The CDR3 sequence is CASTEGRAYNSPLHF. In DNA form, the CDR3 reads TGTGCCAGCACGGAGGGAAGGGCCTATAATTCACCCCTCCACTTT.

The chain recombines TRBV6-1 with TRBJ1-5; 9 positions agree with TRBD1. Germline CDR1 reads MNHNS; CDR2 reads SASEGT. The length of the CDR3 is 13 residues. Germline trimming cut 5 bases from V and 7 bases from J; bases unmatched to any gene: 3. The CDR3 loop reads CASSWTGVQPQHF. In DNA form, the CDR3 reads TGTGCCAGCAGTTGGACAGGGGTACAGCCCCAGCATTTT.

The V gene is TRBV4-1, the J gene TRBJ2-2; TRBD2 might be the D (5 bases). V lost 7 bases and J lost 1, with 19 bases in between. There are 17 residues in the CDR3. Per germline, CDR1 MGHRA and CDR2 YSYEKL. The CDR3 DNA is TGCGCCAGCACCCTTGGGCTAACGGACTGGAACACCGGGGAGCTGTTTTTT. It specifies CASTLGLTDWNTGELFF.

The CDR3 protein is CASSSKFMTRHDEQYF. CDR3 coding DNA: TGTGCCAGCAGCTCAAAATTCATGACTAGACACGACGAGCAGTACTTC. The V gene is TRBV11-1, the J gene TRBJ2-7; D perhaps matches TRBD2 (6 bases). The CDR3 totals 16 residues. V gave up 4 bases and J gave up 5 bases, with 21 bases separating them. Per germline, CDR1 SGHAT and CDR2 FQDESV (reference sequence).